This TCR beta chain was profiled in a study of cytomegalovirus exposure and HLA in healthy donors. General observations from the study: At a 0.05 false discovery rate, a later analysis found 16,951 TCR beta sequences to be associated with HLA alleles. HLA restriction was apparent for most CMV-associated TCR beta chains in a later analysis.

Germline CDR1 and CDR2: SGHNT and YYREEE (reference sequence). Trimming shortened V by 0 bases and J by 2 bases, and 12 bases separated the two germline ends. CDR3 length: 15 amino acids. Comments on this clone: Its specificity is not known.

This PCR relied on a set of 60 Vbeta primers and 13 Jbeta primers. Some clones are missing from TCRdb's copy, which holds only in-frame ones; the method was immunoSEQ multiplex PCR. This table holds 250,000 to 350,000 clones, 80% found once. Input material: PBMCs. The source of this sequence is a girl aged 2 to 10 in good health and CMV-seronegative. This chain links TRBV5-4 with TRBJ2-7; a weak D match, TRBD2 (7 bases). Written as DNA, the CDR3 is TGTGCCAGCAGCTTGGGGGGGGGCGGCACCTACGAGCAGTACTTC. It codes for CASSLGGGGTYEQYF.